This is a list of T cell receptor beta chains from one sample in a study of cytomegalovirus exposure and HLA in healthy donors. Using immunoSEQ multiplex PCR, the repertoire was profiled, and TCRdb retains in-frame clones only, with some absent. The data show some 60,000 clones, roughly 96% seen once. Sequenced material: PBMCs. The source of these receptors is a man younger than 30 in good health and CMV-seronegative. The CDR3 runs from the conserved cysteine through the conserved F or W. A D gene is named only where the DNA matches it firmly. Expanded clones get a size class; other rows say once, few or many, or leave the size out.

clone_size	v_call	j_call	d_call	cdr3_aa	cdr3_nt
NA	TRBV29-1	TRBJ1-2	TRBD1	CSVGTGNYGYTF	TGCAGCGTGGGGACAGGAAACTATGGCTACACCTTC
NA	TRBV7-9	TRBJ2-7	TRBD1	CASSLAGTASYEQYF	TGTGCCAGCAGCTTAGCGGGGACAGCTTCCTACGAGCAGTACTTC
NA	TRBV27	TRBJ1-2	NA	CASKGGYGYTF	TGTGCCAGCAAGGGGGGGTATGGCTACACCTTC
NA	TRBV30	TRBJ1-5	TRBD1	CAWSRGQFNQPQHF	TGTGCCTGGAGTCGGGGACAGTTCAATCAGCCCCAGCATTTT
NA	TRBV5-4	TRBJ2-1	TRBD2	CASSYLTSPAYSEQFF	TGTGCCAGCAGCTACCTGACTAGCCCTGCGTACAGTGAGCAGTTCTTC
NA	TRBV7-9	TRBJ2-7	NA	CASSSLPTDAAYEQYF	TGTGCCAGCAGCTCCCTCCCGACAGACGCAGCCTACGAGCAGTACTTC
NA	TRBV6-5	TRBJ2-7	TRBD1	CASSHGTGRYEQYF	TGTGCCAGCAGTCACGGGACAGGGCGCTACGAGCAGTACTTC
NA	TRBV7-9	TRBJ2-2	NA	CASSFAGGELFF	TGTGCCAGCAGCTTTGCCGGCGGGGAGCTGTTTTTT
NA	TRBV19	TRBJ2-1	TRBD2	CASSIEGSGSRRGEQFF	TGTGCCAGTAGTATAGAAGGGAGCGGGAGCCGAAGGGGAGAGCAGTTCTTC
NA	TRBV30	TRBJ1-1	NA	CAWSVRYSIAFF	TGTGCCTGGAGTGTACGTTATAGCATCGCTTTCTTT
NA	TRBV4-3	TRBJ2-2	NA	CASSQGSDNTGELFF	TGCGCCAGCAGCCAAGGTAGCGACAACACCGGGGAGCTGTTTTTT
NA	TRBV28	TRBJ1-2	TRBD1	CASSSLQGDSFF	TGTGCCAGCAGTTCACTACAGGGGGATAGCTTCTTC
NA	TRBV27	TRBJ2-1	TRBD2	CASIYRTSGEQFF	TGTGCCAGCATCTACCGGACTAGCGGAGAGCAGTTCTTC
once	TRBV23-1	TRBJ1-4	TRBD1	CASDGQEHNEKLFF	TGCGCCAGCGACGGACAGGAACATAATGAAAAACTGTTTTTT
NA	TRBV6-1	TRBJ1-5	NA	CASGRPQSRNQPQHF	TGTGCCAGCGGCAGGCCTCAAAGCCGGAATCAGCCCCAGCATTTT
NA	TRBV5-1	TRBJ2-5	TRBD2	CASRSLAGATQETQYF	TGCGCCAGCAGATCTCTAGCGGGAGCAACCCAAGAGACCCAGTACTTC
NA	TRBV4-3	TRBJ2-1	TRBD2	CASSQDRGGCNEQFF	TGCGCCAGCAGCCAAGATCGGGGGGGTTGCAATGAGCAGTTCTTC
NA	TRBV9	TRBJ1-1	NA	CASSVATANTEAFF	TGTGCCAGCAGCGTCGCGACAGCCAACACTGAAGCTTTCTTT
NA	TRBV4-3	TRBJ2-1	NA	CASSQALPGLKKLASYNEQFF	TGCGCCAGCAGCCAAGCCCTACCGGGACTGAAAAAATTGGCATCCTACAATGAGCAGTTCTTC
NA	TRBV5-1	TRBJ2-3	NA	CASSTRWDTQYF	TGCGCCAGCAGCACCAGGTGGGATACGCAGTATTTT